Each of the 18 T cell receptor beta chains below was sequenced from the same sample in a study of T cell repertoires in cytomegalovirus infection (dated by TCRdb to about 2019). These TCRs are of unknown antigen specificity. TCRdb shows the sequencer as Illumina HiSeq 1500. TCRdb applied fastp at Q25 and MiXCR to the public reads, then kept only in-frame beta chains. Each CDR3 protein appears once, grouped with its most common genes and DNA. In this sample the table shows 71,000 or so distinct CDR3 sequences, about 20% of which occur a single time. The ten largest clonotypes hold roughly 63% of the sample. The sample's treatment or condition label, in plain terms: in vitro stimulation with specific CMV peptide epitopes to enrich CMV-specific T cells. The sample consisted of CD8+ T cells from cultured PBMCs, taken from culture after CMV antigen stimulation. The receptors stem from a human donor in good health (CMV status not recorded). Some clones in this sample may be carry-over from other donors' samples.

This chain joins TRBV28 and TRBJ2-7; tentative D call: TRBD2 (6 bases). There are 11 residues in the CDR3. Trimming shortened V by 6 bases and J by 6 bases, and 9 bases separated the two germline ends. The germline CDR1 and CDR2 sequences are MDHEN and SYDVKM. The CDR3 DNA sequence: TGTGCCAGCAGCCGGGAGTTCGAGCAGTACTTC. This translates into CASSREFEQYF.

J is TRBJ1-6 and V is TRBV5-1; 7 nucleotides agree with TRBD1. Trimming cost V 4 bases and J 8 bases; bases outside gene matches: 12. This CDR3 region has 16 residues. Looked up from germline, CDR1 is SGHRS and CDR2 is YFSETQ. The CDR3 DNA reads TGCGCCAGCAGCGAGAGAAGACAGGGAGATCATTCACCCCTCCACTTT. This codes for CASSERRQGDHSPLHF.

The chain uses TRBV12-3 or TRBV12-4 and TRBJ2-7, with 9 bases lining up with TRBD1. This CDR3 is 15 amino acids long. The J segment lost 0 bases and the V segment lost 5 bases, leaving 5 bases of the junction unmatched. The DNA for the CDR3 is TGTGCCAGCAGTAAAACAGGGGGCAGCTCCTACGAGCAGTACTTC. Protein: CASSKTGGSSYEQYF.

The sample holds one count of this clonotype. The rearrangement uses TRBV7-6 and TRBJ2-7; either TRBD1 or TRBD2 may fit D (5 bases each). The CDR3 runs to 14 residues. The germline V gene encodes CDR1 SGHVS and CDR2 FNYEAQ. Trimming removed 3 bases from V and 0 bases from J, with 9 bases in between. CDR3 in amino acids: CASSFAGSSYEQYF. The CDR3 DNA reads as TGTGCCAGCAGCTTCGCAGGGAGCTCCTACGAGCAGTACTTC.

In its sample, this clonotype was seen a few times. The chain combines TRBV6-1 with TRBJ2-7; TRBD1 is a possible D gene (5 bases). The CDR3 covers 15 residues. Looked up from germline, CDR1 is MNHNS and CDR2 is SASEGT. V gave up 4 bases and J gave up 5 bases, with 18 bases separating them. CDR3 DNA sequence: TGTGCCAGCAGTGGGGAAGACAGTCTGGCCCACGAGCAGTACTTC. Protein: CASSGEDSLAHEQYF.

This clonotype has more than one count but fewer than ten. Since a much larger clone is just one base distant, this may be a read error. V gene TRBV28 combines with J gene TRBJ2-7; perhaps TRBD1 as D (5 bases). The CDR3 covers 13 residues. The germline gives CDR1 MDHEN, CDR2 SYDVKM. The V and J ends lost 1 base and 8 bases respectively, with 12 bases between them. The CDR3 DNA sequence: TGTGCCAGCAGTTTATCAGGGAACGACAAGCAGTACTTC. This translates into CASSLSGNDKQYF.

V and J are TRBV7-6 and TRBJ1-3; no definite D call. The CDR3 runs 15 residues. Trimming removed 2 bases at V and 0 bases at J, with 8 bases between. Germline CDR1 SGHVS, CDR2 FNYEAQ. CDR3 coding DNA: TGTGCCAGCAGCTTAAGCCTTACCTCTGGAAACACCATATATTTT. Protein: CASSLSLTSGNTIYF.

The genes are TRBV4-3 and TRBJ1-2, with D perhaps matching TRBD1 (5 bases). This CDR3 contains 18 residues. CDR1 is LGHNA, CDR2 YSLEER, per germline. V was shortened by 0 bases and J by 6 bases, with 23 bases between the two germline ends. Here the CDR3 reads CASSQDTRGEGIRDGYTF. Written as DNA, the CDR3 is TGCGCCAGCAGCCAAGATACCCGAGGAGAGGGGATAAGGGATGGCTACACCTTC.

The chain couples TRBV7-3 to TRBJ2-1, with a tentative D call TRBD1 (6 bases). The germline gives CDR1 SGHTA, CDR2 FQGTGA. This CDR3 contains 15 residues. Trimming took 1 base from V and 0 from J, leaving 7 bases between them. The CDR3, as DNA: TGTGCCAGCAGCTTAAAGGGGGTCTCCTACAATGAGCAGTTCTTC. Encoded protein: CASSLKGVSYNEQFF. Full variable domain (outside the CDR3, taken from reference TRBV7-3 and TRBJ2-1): GAGVSQTPSNKVTEKGKYVELRCDPISGHTALYWYRQSLGQGPEFLIYFQGTGAADDSGLPNDRFFAVRPEGSVSTLKIQRTERGDSAVYLCASSLKGVSYNEQFFGPGTRLTVL.

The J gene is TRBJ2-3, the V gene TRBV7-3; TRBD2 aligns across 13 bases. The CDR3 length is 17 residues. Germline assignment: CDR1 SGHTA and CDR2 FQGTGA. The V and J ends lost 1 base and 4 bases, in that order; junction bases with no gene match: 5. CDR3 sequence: CASSLNPGTSGADTQYF. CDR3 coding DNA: TGTGCCAGCAGCTTAAACCCCGGGACTAGCGGGGCAGATACGCAGTATTTT.

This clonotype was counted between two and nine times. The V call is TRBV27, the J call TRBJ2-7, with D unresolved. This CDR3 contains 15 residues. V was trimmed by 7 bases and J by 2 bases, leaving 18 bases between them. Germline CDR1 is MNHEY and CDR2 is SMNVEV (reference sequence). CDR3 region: CASNSVPMDPYEQYF. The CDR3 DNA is TGTGCCAGCAATTCGGTCCCGATGGACCCCTACGAGCAGTACTTC.

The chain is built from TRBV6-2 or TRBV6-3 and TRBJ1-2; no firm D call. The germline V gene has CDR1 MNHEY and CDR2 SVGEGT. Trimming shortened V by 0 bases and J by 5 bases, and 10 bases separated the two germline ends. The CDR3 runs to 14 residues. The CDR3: CASSYSSRAYGYTF. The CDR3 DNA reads TGTGCCAGCAGTTACTCGAGTCGGGCTTATGGCTACACCTTC.

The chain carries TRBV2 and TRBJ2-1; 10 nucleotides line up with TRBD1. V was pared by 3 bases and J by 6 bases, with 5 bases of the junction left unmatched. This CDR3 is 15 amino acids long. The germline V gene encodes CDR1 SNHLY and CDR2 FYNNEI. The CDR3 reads CASSEGQGSLNEQFF. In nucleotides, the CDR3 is TGTGCCAGCAGTGAGGGACAGGGGTCTCTCAATGAGCAGTTCTTC.

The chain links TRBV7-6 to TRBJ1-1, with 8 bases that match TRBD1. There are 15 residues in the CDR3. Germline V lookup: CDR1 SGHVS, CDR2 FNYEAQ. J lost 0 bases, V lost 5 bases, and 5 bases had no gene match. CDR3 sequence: CASSARTGMNTEAFF. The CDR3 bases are TGTGCCAGCAGCGCAAGGACAGGGATGAACACTGAAGCTTTCTTT. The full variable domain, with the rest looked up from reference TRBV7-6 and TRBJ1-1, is GAGVSQSPRYKVTKRGQDVALRCDPISGHVSLYWYRQALGQGPEFLTYFNYEAQQDKSGLPNDRFSAERPEGSISTLTIQRTEQRDSAMYRCASSARTGMNTEAFFGQGTRLTVV.

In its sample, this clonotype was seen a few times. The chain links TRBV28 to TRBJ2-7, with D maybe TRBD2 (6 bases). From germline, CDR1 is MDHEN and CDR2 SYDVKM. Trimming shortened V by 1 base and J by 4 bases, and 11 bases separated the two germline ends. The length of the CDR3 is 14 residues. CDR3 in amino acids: CASSLLPGRYEQYF. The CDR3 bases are TGTGCCAGCAGTTTATTGCCAGGGAGGTACGAGCAGTACTTC.

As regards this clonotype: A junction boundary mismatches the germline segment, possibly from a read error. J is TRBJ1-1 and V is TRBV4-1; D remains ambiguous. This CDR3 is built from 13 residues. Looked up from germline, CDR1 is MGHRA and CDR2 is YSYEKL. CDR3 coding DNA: TGCGCCAGCAGCCAAACTGTCATGAACACTGAAGCTTTT. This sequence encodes CASSQTVMNTEAF.

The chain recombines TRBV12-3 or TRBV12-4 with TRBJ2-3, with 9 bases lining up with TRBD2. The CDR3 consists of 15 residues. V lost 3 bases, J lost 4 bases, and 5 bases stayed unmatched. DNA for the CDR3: TGTGCCAGCAGTTTCGCGGGGGGGATTTCAGATACGCAGTATTTT. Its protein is CASSFAGGISDTQYF.

The CDR3 sequence is CASSRTDPTGDNQPQHF. In DNA, the CDR3 is TGCGCCAGCAGCCGAACCGACCCGACAGGGGACAATCAGCCCCAGCATTTT. V is TRBV4-1 and J is TRBJ1-5; TRBD1 matches 8 bases. The CDR3 consists of 17 residues. The V and J ends lost 4 bases and 3 bases, in that order; junction bases with no gene match: 11. Germline V gene lookup returns CDR1 MGHRA and CDR2 YSYEKL.